This T cell receptor beta chain was recovered during a study of cytomegalovirus exposure and HLA in healthy donors. Notes on the study in general: In vitro assays verified that a few CMV-associated chains recognized CMV antigens specifically. The presence/absence work took it that sequencing depth was about the same across donors. For most subjects, TCR beta sequences were reported to predict HLA-A and HLA-B alleles with accuracy. V- and J-gene trimming of TCR beta was linked (in a later analysis) to a missense DCLRE1C variant.

With respect to this clone: Its antigen is still unknown.

The CDR3 loop spans 13 amino acids. V was shortened by 6 bases and J by 8 bases, with 17 bases between the two germline ends. CDR1 is SGDLS and CDR2 is YYNGEE in the germline V gene. The PCR was carried out with 60 Vbeta primers and 13 Jbeta primers. The repertoire was sequenced with immunoSEQ multiplex PCR; TCRdb's copy has only in-frame clones and lacks some. The sample has more than 80,000 clones, more than 60% seen once. The origin of this receptor is a man between 18 and 29 years old in good health and CMV-seropositive. The V gene is TRBV9, the J gene TRBJ1-2; maybe TRBD1 (6 bases). The sequencing sample was made of PBMCs. The CDR3 bases are TGTGCCAGCACCCGGGGCGGGGGCGACGGCTACACCTTC. Its translation: CASTRGGGDGYTF.